The rows below give T cell receptor beta chains drawn from one sample of a study of T cells after yellow fever vaccination. TCRdb ran MiXCR on the 5' RACE reads and lists one entry per CDR3 protein. The data contain 340,000 or so distinct CDR3 sequences, around 13% of them seen just once; the ten biggest clones take up roughly 3.1%. The source material was CD4+ T cells sorted from PBMCs, sampled 15 days after the yellow fever booster vaccination. These receptor sequences come from a man between 18 and 29 years old who received the YFV17D yellow fever vaccine. The CDR3 runs from the conserved cysteine through the conserved F or W. D genes are given only for firm matches. The size field is filled for only some rows; it gives once, few, many or a size class.

V gene,J gene,clone size,CDR3 length,D gene,CDR3 protein,CDR3 DNA
TRBV27,TRBJ1-6,few,15,NA,CASRSMGAYNSPLHF,TGTGCCAGCAGATCGATGGGCGCCTATAATTCACCCCTCCACTTT
TRBV5-6,TRBJ2-3,few,15,TRBD2,CASSWGLAGKDTQYF,TGTGCCAGCAGCTGGGGACTAGCGGGAAAAGATACGCAGTATTTT
TRBV5-1,TRBJ2-5,NA,16,TRBD2,CASSMGLAGRQETQYF,TGCGCCAGCAGCATGGGACTAGCGGGGCGCCAAGAGACCCAGTACTTC
TRBV9,TRBJ2-1,many,13,NA,CASSRMGGNEQFF,TGTGCCAGCAGTAGAATGGGGGGCAATGAGCAGTTCTTC
TRBV6-5,TRBJ2-7,NA,16,NA,CASSYAFTGPNYEQYF,TGTGCCAGCAGTTACGCCTTCACAGGGCCCAACTACGAGCAGTACTTC
TRBV5-1,TRBJ2-2,NA,14,NA,CASSVDPSTGELFF,TGCGCCAGCAGTGTAGATCCGAGCACCGGGGAGCTGTTTTTT
TRBV6-5,TRBJ1-4,many,16,TRBD1,CASRRKGATTNEKLFF,TGTGCCAGCAGGCGAAAGGGGGCCACAACTAATGAAAAACTGTTTTTT
TRBV7-2,TRBJ2-3,NA,14,NA,CASRRIPSTDTQYF,TGTGCCAGCAGGCGGATACCTAGCACAGATACGCAGTATTTT
TRBV21-1,TRBJ2-2,NA,17,NA,CASSKVRVGAATGELFF,TGTGCCAGCAGCAAAGTTCGGGTGGGAGCGGCCACCGGGGAGCTGTTTTTT
TRBV29-1,TRBJ2-3,NA,13,NA,CSVAATRTDTQYF,TGCAGCGTTGCAGCAACCCGCACAGATACGCAGTATTTT
TRBV20-1,TRBJ2-3,NA,16,TRBD2,CSAPRRAGGRTDTQYF,TGCAGTGCTCCCCGTCGAGCGGGGGGTCGCACAGATACGCAGTATTTT
TRBV12-3/TRBV12-4,TRBJ2-3,few,14,NA,CASRLGAGYDTQYF,TGTGCCAGCAGACTAGGTGCGGGTTACGATACGCAGTATTTT
TRBV3-1,TRBJ1-5,few,16,NA,CASSQGGLFETLPQHF,TGTGCCAGCAGCCAAGGGGGCCTGTTTGAAACTCTGCCCCAGCATTTT
TRBV7-9,TRBJ1-1,few,14,NA,CASSLFDLNTEAFF,TGTGCCAGCAGCTTATTCGACCTGAACACTGAAGCTTTCTTT
TRBV5-6,TRBJ2-3,NA,17,TRBD1,CASSQIIPGQGVHTQYF,TGTGCCAGCAGCCAAATCATACCGGGACAGGGAGTACATACGCAGTATTTT
TRBV5-5,TRBJ2-5,few,14,NA,CASRMDSNQETQYF,TGTGCCAGCCGAATGGACAGCAATCAAGAGACCCAGTACTTC
TRBV18,TRBJ2-7,few,15,TRBD2,CASSPLAGANYEQYF,TGTGCCAGCTCACCACTAGCGGGGGCCAACTACGAGCAGTACTTC
TRBV4-1,TRBJ2-3,few,14,NA,CASSRGFVGDTQYF,TGCGCCAGCAGCCGGGGGTTCGTTGGAGATACGCAGTATTTT
TRBV4-2,TRBJ1-3,many,17,TRBD1,CASSLGGRGLDGNTIYF,TGTGCCAGCAGCCTCGGGGGCAGGGGGCTTGATGGAAACACCATATATTTT
TRBV25-1,TRBJ2-2,NA,16,NA,CASSESGQGNTGELFF,TGTGCCAGCAGTGAATCGGGTCAGGGAAACACCGGGGAGCTGTTTTTT
TRBV6-5,TRBJ1-4,few,16,TRBD1,CASSYDRVRGNEKLFF,TGTGCCAGCAGTTACGACAGGGTGAGGGGTAATGAAAAACTGTTTTTT
TRBV12-3/TRBV12-4,TRBJ2-2,many,13,NA,CASTRQNTGELFF,TGTGCCAGCACCCGACAGAATACCGGGGAGCTGTTTTTT
TRBV3-1,TRBJ2-5,many,15,NA,CASSHLRGGQETQYF,TGTGCCAGCAGCCATTTGAGGGGGGGCCAAGAGACCCAGTACTTC
TRBV2,TRBJ1-1,many,14,NA,CASSDGRMNTEAFF,TGTGCCAGCAGTGACGGGCGGATGAACACTGAAGCTTTCTTT
TRBV5-1,TRBJ2-7,many,14,TRBD2,CASSRSGEIYEQYF,TGCGCCAGCAGCCGAAGCGGGGAGATCTACGAGCAGTACTTC
TRBV11-2,TRBJ2-6,NA,17,TRBD1,CASSRGQGMSGANVLTF,TGTGCCAGCAGCCGAGGACAGGGGATGTCTGGGGCCAACGTCCTGACTTTC
TRBV24-1,TRBJ1-2,NA,14,NA,CATSDEGKDYGYTF,TGTGCCACCAGTGATGAGGGGAAGGACTATGGCTACACCTTC
TRBV18,TRBJ1-1,NA,15,NA,CASSPSEDMNTEAFF,TGTGCCAGCTCACCATCAGAAGATATGAACACTGAAGCTTTCTTT
TRBV2,TRBJ2-3,few,14,NA,CASEWDKNTDTQYF,TGTGCCAGCGAGTGGGACAAGAACACAGATACGCAGTATTTT
TRBV29-1,TRBJ1-1,NA,13,TRBD1,CSVEGQGDTEAFF,TGCAGCGTTGAAGGTCAGGGGGACACTGAAGCTTTCTTT
TRBV7-2,TRBJ2-3,many,13,NA,CASSLTETDTQYF,TGTGCCAGCAGCCTGACAGAGACAGATACGCAGTATTTT
TRBV18,TRBJ1-4,NA,13,NA,CASFTQNNEKLFF,TGTGCCAGCTTTACTCAGAATAATGAAAAACTGTTTTTT
TRBV7-9,TRBJ2-1,NA,13,NA,CASSSSRLAEQFF,TGTGCCAGCAGCTCCTCCAGGCTCGCTGAGCAGTTCTTC
TRBV5-4,TRBJ2-1,NA,16,TRBD2,CATHQGLAGGNNEQFF,TGTGCCACCCACCAAGGACTAGCGGGGGGGAACAATGAGCAGTTCTTC
TRBV3-1,TRBJ2-1,NA,15,NA,CASSQDRMSYNEQFF,TGTGCCAGCAGCCAAGACAGAATGTCCTACAATGAGCAGTTCTTC
TRBV3-1,TRBJ1-2,NA,13,NA,CASSLGLGDGYTF,TGTGCCAGCAGCCTCGGGTTGGGGGATGGCTACACCTTC
TRBV12-3/TRBV12-4,TRBJ1-2,NA,13,NA,CASSFQGSYGYTF,TGTGCCAGCAGTTTTCAGGGGAGCTATGGCTACACCTTC
TRBV2,TRBJ1-1,many,13,NA,CASSEAMNTEAFF,TGTGCCAGCAGTGAAGCGATGAACACTGAAGCTTTCTTT
TRBV5-5,TRBJ1-1,few,16,NA,CASSAVRGVWDTEAFF,TGTGCCAGCAGCGCTGTACGGGGGGTATGGGACACTGAAGCTTTCTTT
TRBV4-1,TRBJ2-3,few,15,TRBD1,CASSQGGGLTDTQYF,TGCGCCAGCAGCCAAGGAGGGGGCCTCACAGATACGCAGTATTTT
TRBV7-2,TRBJ2-5,few,16,TRBD2,CASSAFSGGHQETQYF,TGTGCCAGCAGCGCCTTTAGCGGGGGGCATCAAGAGACCCAGTACTTC
TRBV20-1,TRBJ2-5,NA,12,NA,CSAALGRETQYF,TGCAGTGCAGCCTTGGGGAGGGAGACCCAGTACTTC
TRBV7-2,TRBJ2-5,NA,12,NA,CASSQVQQTTYF,TGTGCCAGCAGCCAAGTCCAGCAAACCACGTACTTC
TRBV5-6,TRBJ1-6,NA,16,NA,CASSLGQGLENSPLHF,TGTGCCAGCAGCTTGGGGCAGGGGTTGGAGAATTCACCCCTCCACTTT
TRBV19,TRBJ1-1,NA,13,NA,CASSIERNTEAFF,TGTGCCAGTAGTATTGAAAGGAACACTGAAGCTTTCTTT
TRBV6-5,TRBJ1-2,few,12,NA,CASSNGHWGYTF,TGTGCCAGCAGTAACGGACATTGGGGCTACACCTTC
TRBV7-3,TRBJ1-1,many,15,TRBD1,CASSLTGPMNTEAFF,TGTGCCAGCAGCTTGACAGGGCCAATGAACACTGAAGCTTTCTTT
TRBV20-1,TRBJ2-3,few,15,TRBD2,CSARGTSGGANTQYF,TGCAGTGCTAGAGGGACTAGCGGGGGGGCGAATACGCAGTATTTT
TRBV7-2,TRBJ2-7,NA,15,TRBD2,CASSESGTRIYEQYF,TGTGCCAGCAGCGAGAGCGGGACCAGGATCTACGAGCAGTACTTC
TRBV28,TRBJ1-2,many,14,TRBD1,CASSLQGADYGYTF,TGTGCCAGCAGTTTACAGGGGGCTGACTATGGCTACACCTTC